This T cell receptor beta chain was obtained from a study of identical twins (dated by TCRdb to 2016 to 2017). Background for the entire study: TCR alpha and beta repertoires from monozygotic twins, unrelated adults of various ages and cord blood were deep-sequenced to test whether fetal clonotypes persist. To rule out contamination, replicate twin experiments were performed at different times with different library preparation protocols. Study-level results and caveats: Invariant T cells such as MAIT and iNKT could partly confound zero-insertion analyses, though diverse VJ usage argued against this for most clonotypes. Because the same donors could not be followed over many years, the conclusions depended on cross-sectional statistical analysis. Fewer insertions were carried by abundant cord blood beta clonotypes; a weaker similar trend was observed in young adult naive repertoires, while no such trend was observed in memory repertoires. Out-of-frame TCR alpha sequences shared between twins showed an excess of low generation-probability sequences compared with coincidental sharing between unrelated individuals. Out-of-frame TCR alpha sharing in monozygotic twins was systematically underestimated by recombination models, whereas sharing between unrelated individuals was in agreement with the recombination models. A weaker excess of twin sharing was found in beta out-of-frame sequences because the signal-to-noise ratio was lowered by fewer shared sequences.

The library was prepared using 5' RACE. The sequencing machine was an Illumina HiSeq 2000. A universal primer binding site was added through template switching, and the final cDNA carried a unique molecular identifier so that TCR cDNA molecules could be counted accurately. Specific primers in the conserved constant-segment region were used to synthesize first-strand cDNA for TCR alpha and beta chains. To control for contamination, every cDNA library carried two barcodes: a SMART-Mk sample barcode plus Illumina barcodes. TruSeq adapter sequences, together with Illumina sample barcodes, were added in two successive PCR steps. Sequencing of the TCR alpha and beta cDNA libraries was done on the Illumina HiSeq platform using custom primers. The paper's data handling went like this. MiGEC was used to process raw reads and extract unique molecular identifiers, and MiXCR was used to find CDR3 positions. For each individual, recombination models were inferred using an EM algorithm with the repgenHMM and IGoR tools. Shared clonotypes were analyzed with the tcR package in R, and sharing was normalized by the product of cloneset sizes. To study raw recombination without the effects of thymic and clonal selection, out-of-frame nonproductive sequences were analyzed. TCRdb took the public reads, trimmed them with fastp at Q25, ran MiXCR for clone calling and kept in-frame beta chains. Here each entry gathers all rows of one CDR3 protein and keeps the most common genes and DNA. Here the V and J calls rest on TCRdb's processing, not on the authors' analysis. The sample table holds about 890,000 distinct CDR3 sequences, of which 9% to 15% were seen once. The ten largest clones represent around 1.5% of the sample.

Remarks on this clonotype: What antigen it recognizes has not been identified. Base quality data are lacking; no much larger clone is found one base away.

Taken from the germline V gene, the CDR1 and CDR2 loops are SGHRS and YFSETQ. For this chain, trimming is 4 bases at the V end and 7 bases at the J end, and the number of junction bases without a gene match is 11. There are 15 amino acids in the CDR3, from cysteine to phenylalanine inclusive. The retained sequence is limited to the CDR3, 45 bases, with the frame set at the first base. Every donor was a healthy Caucasian. The twin cohort consisted of three pairs of female monozygotic twins, all aged roughly 18 to 29 years. The RNA used for TCR libraries was isolated from peripheral blood mononuclear cells. These data were also reused for a study on yellow fever vaccine responses in identical twins. Per that second paper: The authors reported that the T cell response to vaccination in identical twins appeared partly convergent and partly personalized. Focusing on identical twins, the study followed the T cell clones that responded to the vaccine, and did so with precision.

In this chain, TRBV5-1 is recombined with TRBJ2-5, and TRBD2 aligns with 9 junction nucleotides. Sample: PBMCs. The source is a woman in her late teens or twenties in good health. The CDR3 protein is CASSPRVAGVGTQYF. The base sequence is TGCGCCAGCAGCCCCAGGGTAGCGGGAGTGGGGACCCAGTACTTC.